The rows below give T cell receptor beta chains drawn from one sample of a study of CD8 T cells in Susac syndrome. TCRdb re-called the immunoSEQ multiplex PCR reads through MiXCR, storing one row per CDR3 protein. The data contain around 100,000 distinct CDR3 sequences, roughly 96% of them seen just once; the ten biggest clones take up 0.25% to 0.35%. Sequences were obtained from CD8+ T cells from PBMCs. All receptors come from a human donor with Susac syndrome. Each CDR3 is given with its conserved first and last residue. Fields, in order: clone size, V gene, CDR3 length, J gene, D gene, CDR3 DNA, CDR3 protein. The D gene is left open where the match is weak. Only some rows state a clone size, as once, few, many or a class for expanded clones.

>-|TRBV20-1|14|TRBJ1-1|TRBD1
TGCAGTGCTAGGGCCGCGGACAGGGGACCTGAAGCTTTCTTT
CSARAADRGPEAFF
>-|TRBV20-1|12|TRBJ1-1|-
TGCAGTGCTAGACCTACGACCACTGAAGCTTTCTTT
CSARPTTTEAFF
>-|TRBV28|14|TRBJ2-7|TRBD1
TGTGCCAGCAGCCGGGACAGCGTCCCCTACGAGCAGTACTTC
CASSRDSVPYEQYF
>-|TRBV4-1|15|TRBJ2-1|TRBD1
TGCGCCAGCAGCCATATAATGAGGGGGCGTAATGAGCAGTTCTTC
CASSHIMRGRNEQFF
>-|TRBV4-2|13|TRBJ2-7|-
TGTGCCAGCAGCCAAGGTACCCGTTACGAGCAGTACTTC
CASSQGTRYEQYF
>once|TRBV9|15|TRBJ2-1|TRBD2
TGTGCCAGCAGCGTTTTCCCTAGCGGGAGTGATGAGCAGTTCTTC
CASSVFPSGSDEQFF
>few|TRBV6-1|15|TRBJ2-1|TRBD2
TGTGCCAGCAGTGAACTAGCGGGCTCCTACAATGAGCAGTTCTTC
CASSELAGSYNEQFF
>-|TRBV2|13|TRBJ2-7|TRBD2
TGTGCCAGCAATAGGGCGGGGGGCGGCGAGCAGTACTTC
CASNRAGGGEQYF
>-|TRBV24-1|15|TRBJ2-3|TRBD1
TGTGCCACCAGTGATTCATCGGGACAGACAGATACGCAGTATTTT
CATSDSSGQTDTQYF
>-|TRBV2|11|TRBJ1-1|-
TGTGCCAGCAGTGAAAGGGTCGGAGCTTTCTTT
CASSERVGAFF
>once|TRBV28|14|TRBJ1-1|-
TGTGCCAGCAGTGCCCTCGATGGTGGCACTGAAGCTTTCTTT
CASSALDGGTEAFF
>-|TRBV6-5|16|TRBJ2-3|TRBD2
TGTGCCAGCAGTTACGGACTAGCGGGTAGCACAGATACGCAGTATTTT
CASSYGLAGSTDTQYF
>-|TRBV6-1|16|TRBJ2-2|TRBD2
TGTGCCAGCAGTGGCCTAGCGGGAGTCAACACCGGGGAGCTGTTTTTT
CASSGLAGVNTGELFF
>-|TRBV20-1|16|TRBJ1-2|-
TGCAGTGCTAGAGATGTCCAGGCAGGAGGAAACTTGGGCTACACCTTC
CSARDVQAGGNLGYTF
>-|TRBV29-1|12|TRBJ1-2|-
TGCAGCGCCGATCCTGGGACCTTTGGCTACACCTTC
CSADPGTFGYTF
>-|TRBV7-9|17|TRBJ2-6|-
TGTGCCAGCAGCTTAGTCGGGTCCAGCTCTGGGGCCAACGTCCTGACTTTC
CASSLVGSSSGANVLTF
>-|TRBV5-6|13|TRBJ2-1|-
TGTGCCAGCAGCTTGGAACCGGACAATGAGCAGTTCTTC
CASSLEPDNEQFF
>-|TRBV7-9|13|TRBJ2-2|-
TGTGCCAGCAGCTCGGGTGACACCGGGGAGCTGTTTTTT
CASSSGDTGELFF
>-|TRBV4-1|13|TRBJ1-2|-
TGCGCCAGCAGCCCTAGACTGGGGTATGGCTACACCTTC
CASSPRLGYGYTF
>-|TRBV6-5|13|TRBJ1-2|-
TGTGCCAGCAGTGGGGACTTTAACTATGGCTACACCTTC
CASSGDFNYGYTF
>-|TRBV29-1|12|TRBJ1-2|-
TGCAGCGTTCCCGACAGGATAGAAGGCTACACCTTC
CSVPDRIEGYTF
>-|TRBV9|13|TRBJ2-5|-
TGTGCCAGCAGCGTAGAAGGCCAAGAGACCCAGTACTTC
CASSVEGQETQYF
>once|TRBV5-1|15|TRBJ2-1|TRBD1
TGCGCCAGCAGCTTGGCCCCGGGACAGGGCGATGAGCAGTTCTTC
CASSLAPGQGDEQFF
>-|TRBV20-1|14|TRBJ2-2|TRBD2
TGCAGTGCTAGGGAGATAGCGGGAGCCGGGGAGCTGTTTTTT
CSAREIAGAGELFF
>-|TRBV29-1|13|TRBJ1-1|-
TGCAGCGGGACCCGGGGGGGCGGCCCTGAAGCTTTCTTT
CSGTRGGGPEAFF
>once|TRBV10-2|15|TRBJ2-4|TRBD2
TGCGCCAGCAGTGACCCGGGGGGGTCCAAAAACATTCAGTACTTC
CASSDPGGSKNIQYF
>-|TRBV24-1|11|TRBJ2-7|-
TGTGCCACCAGTGATTTGACCGAGCAGTACTTC
CATSDLTEQYF
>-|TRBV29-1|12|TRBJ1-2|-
TGCAGCGTGCTGGGCAGTGGAGGTGGCTACACCTTC
CSVLGSGGGYTF
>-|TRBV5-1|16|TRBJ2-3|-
TGCGCCAGCAGCCGGACCTCAGGGGTTAGCACAGATACGCAGTATTTT
CASSRTSGVSTDTQYF
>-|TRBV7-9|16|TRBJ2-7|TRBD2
TGTGCCAGCAGCCCCAAACTAGCGGGAGTTGTCAACGAGCAGTACTTC
CASSPKLAGVVNEQYF
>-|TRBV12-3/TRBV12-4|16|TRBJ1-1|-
TGTGCCAGCAGCCGCCGCCAGACAGGTTGGGGCACTGAAGCTTTCTTT
CASSRRQTGWGTEAFF
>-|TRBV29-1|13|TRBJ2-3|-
TGCAGCGCTCCAGGGGATAGGACAGATACGCAGTATTTT
CSAPGDRTDTQYF
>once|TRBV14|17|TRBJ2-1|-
TGTGCCAGCAGCCAAGGGTACACAGCCACTTTGTCTTCTGAGCAGTTCTTC
CASSQGYTATLSSEQFF
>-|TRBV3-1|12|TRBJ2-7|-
TGTGCCAGCAGCCAACTCTTCTACGAGCAGTACTTC
CASSQLFYEQYF
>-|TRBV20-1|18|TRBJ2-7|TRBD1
TGCAGTGCTAGAGATCTGGGACAGGGACCCCGACTCACCTACGAGCAGTACTTC
CSARDLGQGPRLTYEQYF
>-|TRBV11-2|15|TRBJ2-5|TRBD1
TGTGCCAGCACGTCAAATGGACAGGGCCGGAAGACCCAGTACTTC
CASTSNGQGRKTQYF
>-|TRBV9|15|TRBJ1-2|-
TGTGCCAGCAGCGTAGATTTAGGATCGCTCTCTGGCTACACCTTC
CASSVDLGSLSGYTF
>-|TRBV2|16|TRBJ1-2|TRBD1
TGTGCCAGCAGTGAATCGGGACAGGGAGCCAACTATGGCTACACCTTC
CASSESGQGANYGYTF
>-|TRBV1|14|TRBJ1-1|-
TGCACCAGCAGCCCGCGCTGGGTGAACACTGAAGCTTTCTTT
CTSSPRWVNTEAFF
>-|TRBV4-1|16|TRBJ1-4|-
TGCGCCAGCAGCCAAGATCAAGGTCCGCGGGGTGAAAAACTGTTTTTT
CASSQDQGPRGEKLFF
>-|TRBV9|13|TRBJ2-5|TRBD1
TGTGCCAGCAGCCCGGGCAGGGGGGAGACCCAGTACTTC
CASSPGRGETQYF
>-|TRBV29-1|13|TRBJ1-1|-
TGCAGCGTTATCTCCCCGGAGGACCTGAAAGCTTTCTTT
CSVISPEDLKAFF
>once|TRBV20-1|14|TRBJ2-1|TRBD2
TGCAGTGCTAGTCTCGGCGGGGGCTACAATGAGCAGTTCTTC
CSASLGGGYNEQFF
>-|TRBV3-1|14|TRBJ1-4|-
TGTGCCAGCAGCCAAGATAATGGAGGGGAAAAACTGTTTTTT
CASSQDNGGEKLFF
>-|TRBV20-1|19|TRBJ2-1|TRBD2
TGCAGTGCTAGAGTACCGGGACTAGGAACCTCGTCCTCCTACAATGAGCAGTTCTTC
CSARVPGLGTSSSYNEQFF
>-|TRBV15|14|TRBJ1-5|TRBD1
TGTGCCACCAGCAGCCGGACAGGGAATCAGCCCCAGCATTTT
CATSSRTGNQPQHF
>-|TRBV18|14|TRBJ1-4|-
TGTGCCAGCTCACCAAGGGGAGAGAGAGAAAAACTGTTTTTT
CASSPRGEREKLFF
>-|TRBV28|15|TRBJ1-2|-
TGTGCCAGCAGTCTACCCCCAGGGAGTAACTATGGCTACACCTTC
CASSLPPGSNYGYTF
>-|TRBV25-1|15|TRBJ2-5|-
TGTGCCAGCAGTGAATATCCCGACAGTAAAGAGACCCAGTACTTC
CASSEYPDSKETQYF
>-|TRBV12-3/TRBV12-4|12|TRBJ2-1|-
TGTGCCAGCAGTCCCAACAACAATGAGCAGTTCTTC
CASSPNNNEQFF
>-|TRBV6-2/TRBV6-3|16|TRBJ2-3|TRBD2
TGTGCCAGCAGCCCCTTGCCGGGAGGGGAAGGGGGTACGCAGTATTTT
CASSPLPGGEGGTQYF
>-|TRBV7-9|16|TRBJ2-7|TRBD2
TGTGCCAGCAGCTTACGCAGCGGGATTCACGATAACGAGCAGTACTTC
CASSLRSGIHDNEQYF
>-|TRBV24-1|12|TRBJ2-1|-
TGTGCCACCAGTGAGCGACTCAATGAGCAGTTCTTC
CATSERLNEQFF